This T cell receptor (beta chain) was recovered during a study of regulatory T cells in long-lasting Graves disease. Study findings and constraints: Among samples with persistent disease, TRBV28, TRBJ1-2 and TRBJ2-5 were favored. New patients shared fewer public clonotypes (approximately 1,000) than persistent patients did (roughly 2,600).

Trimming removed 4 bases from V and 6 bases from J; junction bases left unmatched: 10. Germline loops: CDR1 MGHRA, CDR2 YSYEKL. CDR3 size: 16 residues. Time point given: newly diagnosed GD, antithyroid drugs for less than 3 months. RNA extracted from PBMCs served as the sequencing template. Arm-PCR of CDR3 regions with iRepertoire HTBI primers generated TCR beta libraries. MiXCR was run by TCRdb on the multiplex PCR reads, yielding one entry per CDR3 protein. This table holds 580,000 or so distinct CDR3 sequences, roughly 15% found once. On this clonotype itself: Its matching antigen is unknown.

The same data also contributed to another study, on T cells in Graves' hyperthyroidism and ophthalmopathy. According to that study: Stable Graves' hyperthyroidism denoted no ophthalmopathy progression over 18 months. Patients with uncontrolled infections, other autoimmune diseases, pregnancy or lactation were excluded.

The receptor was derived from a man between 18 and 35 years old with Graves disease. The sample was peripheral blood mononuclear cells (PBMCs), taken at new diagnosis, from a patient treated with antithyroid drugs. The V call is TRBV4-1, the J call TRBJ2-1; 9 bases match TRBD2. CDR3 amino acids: CASSRREAGGVNEQFF. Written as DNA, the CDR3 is TGCGCCAGCAGCCGGCGGGAGGCGGGAGGGGTCAATGAGCAGTTCTTC.